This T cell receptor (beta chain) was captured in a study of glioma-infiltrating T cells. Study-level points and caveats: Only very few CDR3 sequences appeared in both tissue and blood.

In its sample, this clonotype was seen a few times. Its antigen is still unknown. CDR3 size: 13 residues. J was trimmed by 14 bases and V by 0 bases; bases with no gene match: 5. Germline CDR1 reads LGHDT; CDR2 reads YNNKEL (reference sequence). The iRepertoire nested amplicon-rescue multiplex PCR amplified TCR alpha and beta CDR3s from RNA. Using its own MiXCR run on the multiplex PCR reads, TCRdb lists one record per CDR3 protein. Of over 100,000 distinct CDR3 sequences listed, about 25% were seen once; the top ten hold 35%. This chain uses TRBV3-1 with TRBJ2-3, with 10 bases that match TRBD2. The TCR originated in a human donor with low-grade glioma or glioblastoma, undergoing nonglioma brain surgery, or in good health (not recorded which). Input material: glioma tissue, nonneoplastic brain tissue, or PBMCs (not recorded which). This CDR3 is CASSQEWTSGTYF. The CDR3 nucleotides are TGTGCCAGCAGCCAAGAGTGGACTAGCGGCACGTATTTT.